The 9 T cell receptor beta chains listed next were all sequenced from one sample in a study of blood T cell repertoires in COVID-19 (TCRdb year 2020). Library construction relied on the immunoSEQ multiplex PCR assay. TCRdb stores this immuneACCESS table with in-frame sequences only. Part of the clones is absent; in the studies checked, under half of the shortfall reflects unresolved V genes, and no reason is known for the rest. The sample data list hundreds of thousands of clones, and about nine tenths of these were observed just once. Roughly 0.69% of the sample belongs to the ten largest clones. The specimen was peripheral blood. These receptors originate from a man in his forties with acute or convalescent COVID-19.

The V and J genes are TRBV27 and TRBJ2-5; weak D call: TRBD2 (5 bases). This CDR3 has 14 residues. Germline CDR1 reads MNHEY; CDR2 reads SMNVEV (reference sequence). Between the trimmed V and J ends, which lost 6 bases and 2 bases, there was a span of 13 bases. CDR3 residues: CASSSGLAQETQYF. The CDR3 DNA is TGTGCCAGCAGCTCTGGGCTAGCACAAGAGACCCAGTACTTC.

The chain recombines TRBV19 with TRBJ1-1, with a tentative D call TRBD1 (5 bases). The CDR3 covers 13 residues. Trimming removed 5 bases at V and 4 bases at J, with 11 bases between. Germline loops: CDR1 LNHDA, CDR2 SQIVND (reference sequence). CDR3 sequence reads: CASSSQGGTEAFF. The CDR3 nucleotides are TGTGCCAGTAGTTCCCAGGGAGGCACTGAAGCTTTCTTT.

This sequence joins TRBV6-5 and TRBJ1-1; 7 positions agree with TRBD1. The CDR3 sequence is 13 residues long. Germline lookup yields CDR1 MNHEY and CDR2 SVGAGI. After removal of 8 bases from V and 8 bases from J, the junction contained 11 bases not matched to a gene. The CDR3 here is CASGDRALEEAFF. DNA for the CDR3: TGTGCCAGCGGGGACAGAGCCTTGGAGGAAGCTTTCTTT.

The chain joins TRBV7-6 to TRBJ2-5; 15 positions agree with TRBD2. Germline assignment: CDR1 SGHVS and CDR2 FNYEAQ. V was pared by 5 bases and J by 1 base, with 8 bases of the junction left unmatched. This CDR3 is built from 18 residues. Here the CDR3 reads CASSHLGLAGGPQETQYF. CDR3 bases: TGTGCCAGCAGCCACCTGGGACTAGCGGGGGGACCCCAAGAGACCCAGTACTTC.

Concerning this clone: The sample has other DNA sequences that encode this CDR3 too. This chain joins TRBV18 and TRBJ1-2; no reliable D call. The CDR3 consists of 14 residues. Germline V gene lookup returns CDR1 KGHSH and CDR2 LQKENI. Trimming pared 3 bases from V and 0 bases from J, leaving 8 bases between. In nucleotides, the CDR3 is TGTGCCAGCTCACCGGAGGATTCTAACTATGGCTACACCTTC. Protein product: CASSPEDSNYGYTF.

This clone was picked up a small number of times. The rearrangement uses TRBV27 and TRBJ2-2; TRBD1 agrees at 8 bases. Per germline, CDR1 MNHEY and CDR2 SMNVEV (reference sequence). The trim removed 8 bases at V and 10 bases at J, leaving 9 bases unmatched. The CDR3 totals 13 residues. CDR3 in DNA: TGTGCCAGCGGGAGATCAGGGGGCGCGGAGCTGTTTTTT. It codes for CASGRSGGAELFF.

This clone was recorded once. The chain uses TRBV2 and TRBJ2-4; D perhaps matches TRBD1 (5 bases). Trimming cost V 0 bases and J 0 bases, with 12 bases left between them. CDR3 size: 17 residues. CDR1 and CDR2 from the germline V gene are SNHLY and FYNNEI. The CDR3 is CASSEALGQIAKNIQYF. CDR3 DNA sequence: TGTGCCAGCAGTGAAGCGCTTGGACAAATAGCCAAAAACATTCAGTACTTC. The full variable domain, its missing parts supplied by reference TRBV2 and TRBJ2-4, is EPEVTQTPSHQVTQMGQEVILRCVPISNHLYFYWYRQILGQKVEFLVSFYNNEISEKSEIFDDQFSVERPDGSNFTLKIRSTKLEDSAMYFCASSEALGQIAKNIQYFGAGTRLSVL.

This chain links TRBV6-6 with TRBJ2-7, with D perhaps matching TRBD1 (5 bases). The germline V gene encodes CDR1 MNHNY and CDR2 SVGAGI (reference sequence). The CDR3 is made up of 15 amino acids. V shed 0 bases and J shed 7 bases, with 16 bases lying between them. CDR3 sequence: CASSYSDRMVGEQYF. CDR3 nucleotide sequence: TGTGCCAGCAGTTACTCTGACAGAATGGTCGGGGAGCAGTACTTC.

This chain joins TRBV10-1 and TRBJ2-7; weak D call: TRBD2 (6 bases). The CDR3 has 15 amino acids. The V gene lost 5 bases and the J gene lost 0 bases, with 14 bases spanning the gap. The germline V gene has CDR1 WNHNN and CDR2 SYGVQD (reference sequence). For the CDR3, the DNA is TGCGCCAGCAGTCCCGCCCAGGAGGGCTCCTACGAGCAGTACTTC. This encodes CASSPAQEGSYEQYF.